Shown below are 29 T cell receptor beta chains from a single sample sequenced in a study of shared T cell receptors in the human thymus. Clones were read by immunoSEQ multiplex PCR, and TCRdb kept only the in-frame ones, dropping some. Altogether hundreds of thousands of clones are present, roughly 90% being singletons, with the ten largest covering 0.0085% to 0.012%. This sample was shared with a second study, whose subject was human thymus T cells.

The sequenced material came from thymocytes. Receptor source: a boy under three years old with a congenital heart defect.

V is TRBV12-5 and J is TRBJ1-1; the match to TRBD1 covers 7 bases. Trimming cost V 2 bases and J 5 bases; bases outside gene matches: 5. The germline gives CDR1 LGHNT, CDR2 FRNRAP. The CDR3 has 14 amino acids. CDR3 residues: CASGLIDRVTEAFF. The CDR3 DNA follows: TGTGCTAGTGGTTTGATCGACAGGGTGACTGAAGCTTTCTTT.

The chain couples TRBV7-8 to TRBJ2-3; possibly TRBD2 for D (5 bases). Trimming shortened V by 3 bases and J by 2 bases, and 9 bases separated the two germline ends. The CDR3 sequence is 14 residues long. CDR1 SGHVS and CDR2 FQNEAQ come from the germline V gene. CDR3 DNA: TGTGCCAGCAGCTTTGGCGGGCACACAGATACGCAGTATTTT. Translating it yields CASSFGGHTDTQYF.

The chain uses TRBV2 and TRBJ2-3, with 7 bases matching TRBD2. The CDR3 has 15 residues. The V and J ends lost 6 bases and 6 bases, in that order; junction bases with no gene match: 12. Germline-derived CDR1 and CDR2 are SNHLY and FYNNEI. The CDR3 DNA reads TGTGCCAGCAGCGTGAGTTCTAGCGGCCCCGATACGCAGTATTTT. Translated: CASSVSSSGPDTQYF. Filled out from reference TRBV2 and TRBJ2-3, the complete variable domain reads EPEVTQTPSHQVTQMGQEVILRCVPISNHLYFYWYRQILGQKVEFLVSFYNNEISEKSEIFDDQFSVERPDGSNFTLKIRSTKLEDSAMYFCASSVSSSGPDTQYFGPGTRLTVL.

V gene TRBV6-5 combines with J gene TRBJ2-1; maybe TRBD2 (5 bases). V was cut by 5 bases and J by 10 bases, with 9 bases left in between. The CDR3 length is 11 residues. The germline gives CDR1 MNHEY, CDR2 SVGAGI. The CDR3 sequence: CASSRTGEQFF. CDR3 nucleotides: TGTGCCAGCAGTCGGACGGGGGAGCAGTTCTTC.

The genes are TRBV4-2 and TRBJ2-5, with 8 bases identical to TRBD2. Germline CDR1 is LGHNA and CDR2 is YNFKEQ. Germline trimming cut 0 bases from V and 2 bases from J; bases unmatched to any gene: 17. CDR3 length: 20 residues. The CDR3 loop reads CASSQDLRTVQAGVQETQYF. The CDR3 region has the DNA TGTGCCAGCAGCCAAGATCTACGGACTGTACAAGCGGGAGTGCAAGAGACCCAGTACTTC.

The chain is built from TRBV27 and TRBJ1-4; D is possibly TRBD1 (5 bases). With 6 bases removed from V and 6 bases from J, the gap between germline ends came to 20 bases. In germline, CDR1 is MNHEY, CDR2 SMNVEV (reference sequence). This CDR3 comprises 16 residues. The DNA for the CDR3 is TGTGCCAGCAGCCCATCATTGACAGAGGTCGATGAAAAACTGTTTTTT. It yields the protein CASSPSLTEVDEKLFF. The full variable domain, its missing parts supplied by reference TRBV27 and TRBJ1-4, is EAQVTQNPRYLITVTGKKLTVTCSQNMNHEYMSWYRQDPGLGLRQIYYSMNVEVTDKGDVPEGYKVSRKEKRNFPLILESPSPNQTSLYFCASSPSLTEVDEKLFFGSGTQLSVL.

In DNA form, the CDR3 reads TGTGCCAGCAGCCCGGCAAAAGGGGCGTCTGAAGCTTTCTTT. Its protein product is CASSPAKGASEAFF. The chain is built from TRBV5-4 and TRBJ1-1, with D possibly being TRBD1 (5 bases). Germline V gene lookup returns CDR1 SGHNT and CDR2 YYREEE (reference sequence). This CDR3 contains 14 residues. V lost 4 bases to trimming and J lost 6 bases, with 16 bases between them.

The CDR3 sequence is CASSRTGPHYEQYF. The CDR3 bases are TGTGCCAGCTCGAGGACAGGTCCTCACTACGAGCAGTACTTC. J is TRBJ2-7 and V is TRBV2; 7 bases line up with TRBD1. V was clipped by 8 bases and J by 3 bases; unmatched bases: 10. CDR1 and CDR2 (germline): SNHLY, FYNNEI. This CDR3 is 14 amino acids long.

A single count supports this clone. The chain carries TRBV4-3 and TRBJ2-2; D is possibly TRBD2 (7 bases). Germline loops: CDR1 LGHNA, CDR2 YSLEER. This CDR3 has 19 amino acids. V shed 0 bases and J shed 4 bases, with 21 bases lying between them. The chain's CDR3 is CASSQDGGAVTGPTGELFF. As DNA, the CDR3 is TGCGCCAGCAGCCAAGATGGGGGGGCGGTGACAGGCCCCACCGGGGAGCTGTTTTTT.

The rearrangement joins TRBV7-2 to TRBJ2-1, with D tentatively TRBD1 (6 bases). The germline V and J ends were trimmed by 1 base and 3 bases, with 10 bases remaining between them. The CDR3 loop spans 15 amino acids. Germline V gene sequence: CDR1 SGHTA, CDR2 FQGNSA. The CDR3 reads CASSLVNRVYNEQFF. CDR3 in DNA: TGTGCCAGCAGCTTAGTGAACAGGGTCTACAATGAGCAGTTCTTC.

The chain combines TRBV7-2 with TRBJ2-3, with TRBD2 as a possible D gene (6 bases). CDR3 length equals 14 residues. The germline gives CDR1 SGHTA, CDR2 FQGNSA. V gave up 0 bases and J gave up 10 bases, with 14 bases separating them. CDR3 nucleotides: TGTGCCAGCAGCTTAGCGGACTACAGCGGCCCGCAGTATTTT. Encoded protein: CASSLADYSGPQYF.

This chain links TRBV2 with TRBJ2-7; 10 positions agree with TRBD1. The CDR3 runs to 20 residues. Germline CDR1 SNHLY, CDR2 FYNNEI. Trimming took 6 bases from V and 0 from J; bases not matched to a gene: 20. The CDR3 nucleotides read TGTGCCAGCAGCTACGTAACGCCGGGACAGGGGCCGCTCGTCTCCTACGAGCAGTACTTC. The encoded protein is CASSYVTPGQGPLVSYEQYF. Together with reference TRBV2 and TRBJ2-7, the CDR3 gives the full variable domain: EPEVTQTPSHQVTQMGQEVILRCVPISNHLYFYWYRQILGQKVEFLVSFYNNEISEKSEIFDDQFSVERPDGSNFTLKIRSTKLEDSAMYFCASSYVTPGQGPLVSYEQYFGPGTRLTVT.

The chain couples TRBV6-5 to TRBJ2-7, with 11 bases identical to TRBD2. J gave up 2 bases and V 0 bases, and 3 bases lay outside the gene matches. CDR3 length: 16 amino acids. Germline V gene lookup returns CDR1 MNHEY and CDR2 SVGAGI. The CDR3 is CASSYSSGRDPYEQYF. CDR3 sequence (DNA): TGTGCCAGCAGTTACTCTAGCGGGAGGGACCCCTACGAGCAGTACTTC.

The J gene is TRBJ1-1, the V gene TRBV20-1; D is unclear. In germline, CDR1 is DFQATT, CDR2 SNEGSKA (reference sequence). V dropped 6 bases and J dropped 1 base, with 6 bases sitting between them. The CDR3 contains 11 residues. This CDR3 reads CSAPWNTEAFF. The CDR3 DNA reads as TGCAGTGCCCCGTGGAACACTGAAGCTTTCTTT.

V is TRBV6-6 and J is TRBJ2-7; D might be TRBD1 (6 bases). Germline assignment: CDR1 MNHNY and CDR2 SVGAGI (reference sequence). This CDR3 is built from 14 residues. V dropped 4 bases and J dropped 1 base, with 11 bases sitting between them. DNA for the CDR3: TGTGCCAGCAGTTTTTGGACAGATTCCTACGAGCAGTACTTC. The encoded protein is CASSFWTDSYEQYF.

This rearrangement joins TRBV6-1 to TRBJ2-1, with D perhaps TRBD1 (6 bases). This CDR3 region has 14 residues. Germline V gives CDR1 MNHNS, CDR2 SASEGT. Trimming took off 4 bases at V and 0 bases at J, with 7 bases between the two ends. This CDR3 is CASSVRGSYNEQFF. CDR3 nucleotides: TGTGCCAGCAGTGTCAGGGGCTCCTACAATGAGCAGTTCTTC.

The chain combines TRBV15 with TRBJ2-1; 8 nucleotides align to TRBD2. This CDR3 contains 19 residues. The ends lost 8 bases at V and 0 bases at J; junction bases unmatched: 18. Germline loops: CDR1 LNHNV, CDR2 YYDKDF (reference sequence). The chain's CDR3 is CATAPRTREGLSSYNEQFF. CDR3 sequence (DNA): TGTGCCACCGCCCCGAGGACCCGGGAGGGCTTAAGCTCCTACAATGAGCAGTTCTTC.

The rearrangement uses TRBV30 and TRBJ2-3, with 10 bases matching TRBD2. Looked up from germline, CDR1 is GTSNPN and CDR2 is SVGIG (reference sequence). The CDR3 is made up of 23 amino acids. Trimming removed 4 bases from V and 1 base from J; junction bases left unmatched: 29. The CDR3 DNA reads as TGTGCCTGGACCTGGGTCGGAACCCCGGACAGTACTAGCGGGAAAGCTGGCACAGATACGCAGTATTTT. It yields the protein CAWTWVGTPDSTSGKAGTDTQYF. Complete variable domain (other parts from reference TRBV30 and TRBJ2-3): SQTIHQWPATLVQPVGSPLSLECTVEGTSNPNLYWYRQAAGRGLQLLFYSVGIGQISSEVPQNLSASRPQDRQFILSSKKLLLSDSGFYLCAWTWVGTPDSTSGKAGTDTQYFGPGTRLTVL.

V is TRBV4-3 and J is TRBJ2-3, with D tentatively TRBD2 (6 bases). The germline CDR1 and CDR2 sequences are LGHNA and YSLEER. V was trimmed by 4 bases and J by 2 bases, leaving 16 bases between them. The CDR3 loop spans 16 amino acids. DNA for the CDR3: TGCGCCAGCAGCCTACGACTAGGAACAGCCACAGATACGCAGTATTTT. As protein: CASSLRLGTATDTQYF.

This rearrangement joins TRBV6-5 to TRBJ2-1, with 7 bases lining up with TRBD2. The V and J ends lost 6 bases and 9 bases, in that order; junction bases with no gene match: 8. The CDR3 consists of 13 residues. Germline V gene data show CDR1 as MNHEY and CDR2 as SVGAGI. The CDR3 sequence is CASSRTREGEQFF. CDR3 DNA sequence: TGTGCCAGCAGCCGTACTAGGGAGGGTGAGCAGTTCTTC.

The chain combines TRBV28 with TRBJ2-7; possible D gene TRBD2, 6 bases. V was shortened by 10 bases and J by 5 bases, with 18 bases between the two germline ends. The CDR3 runs to 13 residues. From germline, CDR1 is MDHEN and CDR2 SYDVKM. The CDR3 DNA sequence: TGTGCCACCCGTCCCGGGACTGATGACGAGCAGTACTTC. It translates to CATRPGTDDEQYF.

The rearrangement joins TRBV5-6 to TRBJ2-3; D not certain. Germline V lookup: CDR1 SGHDT, CDR2 YYEEEE. The CDR3 has 11 amino acids. V was clipped by 2 bases and J by 5 bases, with 3 bases between them. The CDR3 is CASSFQDTQYF. The CDR3 nucleotides read TGTGCCAGCAGCTTCCAAGATACGCAGTATTTT.

The rearrangement links TRBV7-2 to TRBJ2-4, with a weak D call TRBD1 (5 bases). This CDR3 region has 14 residues. V shed 7 bases and J shed 0 bases, with 10 bases lying between them. Germline V gene data show CDR1 as SGHTA and CDR2 as FQGNSA. The CDR3 region has the DNA TGTGCCAGCAACAAGGGGCTAGCCAAAAACATTCAGTACTTC. It is translated as CASNKGLAKNIQYF.

V is TRBV28 and J is TRBJ2-1, with TRBD2 identical over 14 bases. This CDR3 is built from 18 residues. Germline V gene data show CDR1 as MDHEN and CDR2 as SYDVKM. Losses at the gene ends were 2 bases for V and 2 bases for J; bases not matched to a gene: 5. In DNA form, the CDR3 reads TGTGCCAGCAGTTTAGGACTAGCGGGGGGCGGAACCTACAATGAGCAGTTCTTC. It encodes CASSLGLAGGGTYNEQFF.

As concerns this clone: Additional DNA sequences in this sample encode the identical CDR3. The CDR3 nucleotides are TGTGCCAGCAGCGTAGAACTAGCGGACTCCTACGAGCAGTACTTC. Its translation is CASSVELADSYEQYF. V and J are TRBV9 and TRBJ2-7, with TRBD2 matching over 8 bases. After removal of 0 bases from V and 0 bases from J, the junction contained 2 bases not matched to a gene. Germline CDR1 and CDR2: SGDLS and YYNGEE. There are 15 residues in the CDR3.

V gene TRBV4-2 combines with J gene TRBJ2-3; 10 bases are shared with TRBD2. The CDR3 length is 20 residues. Per the germline V gene, CDR1 is LGHNA and CDR2 is YNFKEQ. V dropped 2 bases and J dropped 1; count of bases not matched to a gene: 15. CDR3 DNA: TGTGCCAGCAGCCAACATATTGGGGCTAGCGGGAGCGGGCGCACAGATACGCAGTATTTT. It yields the protein CASSQHIGASGSGRTDTQYF.

This chain joins TRBV27 and TRBJ2-7; 7 bases are shared with TRBD2. V lost 3 bases, J lost 4 bases, and 21 bases stayed unmatched. The germline V gene encodes CDR1 MNHEY and CDR2 SMNVEV (reference sequence). The CDR3 contains 19 residues. CDR3 loop: CASSFGASGRSAKDYEQYF. The CDR3 coding sequence is TGTGCCAGCAGTTTTGGGGCTAGCGGCCGCTCCGCTAAGGATTACGAGCAGTACTTC.

This clone was seen more than once but under ten times. The chain has TRBV7-8 and TRBJ2-2, with D unclear. Trimming cost V 6 bases and J 2 bases, with 13 bases left between them. Germline CDR1 SGHVS, CDR2 FQNEAQ. The CDR3 consists of 15 residues. Here the CDR3 reads CASRPTTTNTGELFF. In DNA form, the CDR3 reads TGTGCCAGCAGACCTACTACTACCAACACCGGGGAGCTGTTTTTT. Based on the CDR3 plus reference TRBV7-8 and TRBJ2-2, the full variable domain is GAGVSQSPRYKVAKRGQDVALRCDPISGHVSLFWYQQALGQGPEFLTYFQNEAQLDKSGLPSDRFFAERPEGSVSTLKIQRTQQEDSAVYLCASRPTTTNTGELFFGEGSRLTVL.

The chain links TRBV4-1 to TRBJ1-1, with D hard to call. This CDR3 spans 18 amino acids. Germline-derived CDR1 and CDR2 are MGHRA and YSYEKL. V gave up 1 base and J gave up 4 bases, with 22 bases separating them. The CDR3 is CASSQVIPSTPGSTEAFF. CDR3 bases: TGCGCCAGCAGCCAAGTGATTCCATCAACCCCGGGGTCCACTGAAGCTTTCTTT.